This T cell receptor (beta chain) comes out of a study of response to subunit inactivated influenza vaccine. The study, taken as a whole, reports: Only a handful of new T cells, the authors suggested, are recruited with each seasonal influenza vaccination.

Germline V lookup: CDR1 SEHNR, CDR2 FQNEAQ (reference sequence). This CDR3 region has 12 residues. Trimming stripped 6 bases from V and 10 bases from J, with 13 bases between. As regards this clonotype: What it binds is unknown.

A single record per CDR3 protein comes from TCRdb applying MiXCR to the RT-PCR reads. The repertoire holds approximately 530,000 distinct CDR3 sequences, with 13% as singletons. The chain links TRBV7-9 to TRBJ2-1; weak D call: TRBD2 (6 bases). The clonotype comes from a man in his forties or fifties who received an inactivated influenza vaccine. Specimen: PBMCs from blood, collected about 40 days after vaccination. This CDR3 is CASRTGREEQFF. CDR3 DNA: TGTGCCAGCAGAACCGGACGGGAGGAGCAGTTCTTC.